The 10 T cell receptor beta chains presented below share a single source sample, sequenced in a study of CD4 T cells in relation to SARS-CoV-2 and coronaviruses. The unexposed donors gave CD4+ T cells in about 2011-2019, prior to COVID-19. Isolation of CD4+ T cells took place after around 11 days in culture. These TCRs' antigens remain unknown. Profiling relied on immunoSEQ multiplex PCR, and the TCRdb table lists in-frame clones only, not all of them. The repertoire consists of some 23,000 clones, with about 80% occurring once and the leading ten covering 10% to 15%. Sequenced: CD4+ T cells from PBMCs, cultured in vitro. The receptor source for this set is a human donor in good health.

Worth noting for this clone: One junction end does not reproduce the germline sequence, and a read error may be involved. CDR3 in amino acids: CASRQGGETQYF. The CDR3 DNA reads as TGTGCCAGCAGGCAAGGAGGAGAGACCCAGTACTTC. This chain joins TRBV14 and TRBJ2-5, with D maybe TRBD2 (5 bases). The CDR3 spans 12 residues. CDR1 and CDR2 (germline): SGHDN, FVKESK.

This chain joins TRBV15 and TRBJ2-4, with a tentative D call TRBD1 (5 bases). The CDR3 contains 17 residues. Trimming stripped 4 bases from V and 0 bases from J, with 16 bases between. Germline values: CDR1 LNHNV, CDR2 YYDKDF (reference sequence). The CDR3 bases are TGTGCCACCAGCATGGCAACAGGTGCCCGAGCCAAAAACATTCAGTACTTC. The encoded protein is CATSMATGARAKNIQYF.

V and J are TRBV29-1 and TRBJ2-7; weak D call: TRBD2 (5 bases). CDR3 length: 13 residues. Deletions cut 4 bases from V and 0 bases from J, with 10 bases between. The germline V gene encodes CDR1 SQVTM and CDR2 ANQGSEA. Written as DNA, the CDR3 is TGCAGCGTTGTATCTAGCAGCTCCTACGAGCAGTACTTC. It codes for CSVVSSSSYEQYF.

CDR3 protein: CASSVVLNYEQYF. CDR3 DNA sequence: TGTGCCAGCAGCGTAGTCCTGAACTACGAGCAGTACTTC. This sequence joins TRBV9 and TRBJ2-7; D is unclear. The CDR3 has 13 residues. Trimming took off 0 bases at V and 3 bases at J, with 7 bases between the two ends. Germline lookup yields CDR1 SGDLS and CDR2 YYNGEE.

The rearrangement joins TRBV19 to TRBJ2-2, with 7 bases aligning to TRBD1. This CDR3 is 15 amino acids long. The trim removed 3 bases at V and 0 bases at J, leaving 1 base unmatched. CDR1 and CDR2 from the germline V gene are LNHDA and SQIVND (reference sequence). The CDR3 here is CASSIQGANTGELFF. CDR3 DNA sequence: TGTGCCAGTAGTATCCAGGGGGCGAACACCGGGGAGCTGTTTTTT.

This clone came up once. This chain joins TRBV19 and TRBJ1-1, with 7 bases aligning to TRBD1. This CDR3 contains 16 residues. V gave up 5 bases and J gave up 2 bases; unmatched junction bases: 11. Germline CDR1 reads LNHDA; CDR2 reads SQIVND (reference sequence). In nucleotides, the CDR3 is TGTGCCAGTAGTGCATTAGCAGGGGGAGGTAACACTGAAGCTTTCTTT. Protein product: CASSALAGGGNTEAFF.

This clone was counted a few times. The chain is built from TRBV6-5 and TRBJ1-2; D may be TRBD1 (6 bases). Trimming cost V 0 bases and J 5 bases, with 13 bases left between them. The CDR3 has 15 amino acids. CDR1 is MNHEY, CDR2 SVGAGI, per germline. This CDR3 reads CASSYSGHLTYGYTF. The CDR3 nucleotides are TGTGCCAGCAGTTACTCGGGACACCTAACTTATGGCTACACCTTC.

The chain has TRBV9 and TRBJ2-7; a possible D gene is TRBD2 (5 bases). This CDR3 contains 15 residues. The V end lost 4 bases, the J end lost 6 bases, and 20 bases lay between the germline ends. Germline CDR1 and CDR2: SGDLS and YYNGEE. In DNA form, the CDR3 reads TGTGCCAGCAGCTATGATCCCGGCGGAGGTCGCGAGCAGTACTTC. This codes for CASSYDPGGGREQYF.

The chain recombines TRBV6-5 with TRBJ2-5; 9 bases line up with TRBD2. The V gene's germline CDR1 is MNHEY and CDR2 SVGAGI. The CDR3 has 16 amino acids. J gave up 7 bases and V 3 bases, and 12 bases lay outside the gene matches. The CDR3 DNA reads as TGTGCCAGCAGTTATGTGCGGGAGGGCAATAGGGCGACCCAGTACTTC. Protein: CASSYVREGNRATQYF.

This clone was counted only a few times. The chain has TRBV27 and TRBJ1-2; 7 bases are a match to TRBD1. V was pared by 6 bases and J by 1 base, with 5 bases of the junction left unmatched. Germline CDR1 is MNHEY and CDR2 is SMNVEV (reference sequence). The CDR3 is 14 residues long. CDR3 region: CASRLTGVNYGYTF. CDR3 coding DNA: TGTGCCAGCAGATTAACAGGGGTTAACTATGGCTACACCTTC.